One sample yielded the 28 T cell receptor beta chains listed below, sequenced in a study of blood T cell repertoires in COVID-19 (dated by TCRdb to the early 2020s). The library was obtained by the immunoSEQ multiplex PCR assay. TCRdb carries this immuneACCESS record with in-frame sequences only. Its versions omit some clonotypes, under half of them owing to an unresolved V gene in the studies checked, with the rest unexplained. Present in this sample are some 150,000 clones, roughly 90% of which were seen just once. 0.95% to 1.5% of the sample belongs to the ten largest clones. Material: PBMCs or T cells enriched from blood (not recorded which). Receptor source: a woman in her thirties with acute COVID-19.

By frequency in the sample, this clone is medium-sized. This chain uses TRBV4-3 with TRBJ2-1, with TRBD2 matching over 11 bases. The length of the CDR3 is 16 residues. Germline CDR1 reads LGHNA; CDR2 reads YSLEER. J lost 7 bases, V lost 0 bases, and 5 bases had no gene match. CDR3 loop: CASSQDFTSGSNEQFF. DNA of the CDR3: TGCGCCAGCAGCCAAGACTTCACTAGCGGGAGTAATGAGCAGTTCTTC.

This clone appeared once. The chain couples TRBV29-1 to TRBJ2-1; 12 positions match TRBD2. V lost 3 bases to trimming and J lost 2 bases; unmatched junction nucleotides: 2. The V gene's germline CDR1 is SQVTM and CDR2 ANQGSEA. The CDR3 has 15 amino acids. CDR3 protein: CSVDSSGRAYNEQFF. DNA of the CDR3: TGCAGCGTTGATTCTAGCGGGAGGGCCTACAATGAGCAGTTCTTC.

This chain links TRBV7-2 with TRBJ2-2, with D hard to call. The CDR3 loop spans 14 amino acids. The germline CDR1 and CDR2 sequences are SGHTA and FQGNSA. Trimming took 2 bases from V and 5 from J, leaving 9 bases between them. CDR3 protein: CASSLTPGTGELFF. Written as DNA, the CDR3 is TGTGCCAGCAGCTTAACCCCGGGTACCGGGGAGCTGTTTTTT.

This rearrangement joins TRBV5-1 to TRBJ2-5; TRBD2 aligns across 8 bases. The CDR3 is 14 amino acids. Germline values: CDR1 SGHRS, CDR2 YFSETQ. Germline trimming cut 4 bases from V and 5 bases from J; bases unmatched to any gene: 7. Written as DNA, the CDR3 is TGCGCCAGCAGCAGGCGGGAGGCCAGGGAGACCCAGTACTTC. Translating it yields CASSRREARETQYF.

The CDR3 coding sequence is TGTGCCAGCAGCAACCGCCCCGGGACAGGACCGGTGAACACTGAAGCTTTCTTT. This codes for CASSNRPGTGPVNTEAFF. The V call is TRBV9, the J call TRBJ1-1; 8 bases are shared with TRBD1. V shed 4 bases and J 0 bases; nucleotides not matched to a gene: 14. CDR3 length: 18 residues. Germline values: CDR1 SGDLS, CDR2 YYNGEE.

The J gene is TRBJ1-2, the V gene TRBV19; the match to TRBD1 covers 9 bases. Per germline, CDR1 LNHDA and CDR2 SQIVND (reference sequence). V was pared by 6 bases and J by 1 base, with 3 bases of the junction left unmatched. CDR3 length: 14 amino acids. CDR3 amino acids: CASSRTGDNYGYTF. DNA for the CDR3: TGTGCCAGTAGCCGGACAGGGGATAACTATGGCTACACCTTC.

The rearrangement joins TRBV11-2 to TRBJ2-7, with 11 positions matching TRBD2. This CDR3 is 17 amino acids long. Trimming took 5 bases from V and 0 from J; bases not matched to a gene: 9. Germline-derived CDR1 and CDR2 are SGHAT and FQNNGV. CDR3 loop: CASSRGLAGDYSYEQYF. DNA for the CDR3: TGTGCCAGCAGCCGAGGACTAGCGGGTGACTACTCCTACGAGCAGTACTTC.

V usage is TRBV5-8 and J usage is TRBJ2-5, with TRBD1 matching over 8 bases. The J segment lost 2 bases and the V segment lost 4 bases, leaving 7 bases of the junction unmatched. This CDR3 has 15 amino acids. Germline V CDR1 and CDR2: SGHTS, YDEGEE. The CDR3 spells CASSKGQGLQETQYF. CDR3 DNA sequence: TGTGCCAGCAGCAAAGGACAGGGCCTACAAGAGACCCAGTACTTC.

The chain has TRBV9 and TRBJ1-2, with a weak D call TRBD1 (6 bases). The CDR3 consists of 14 residues. Trimming took 3 bases from V and 7 from J, leaving 16 bases between them. The V gene's germline CDR1 is SGDLS and CDR2 YYNGEE. In nucleotides, the CDR3 is TGTGCCAGCAGCGGAGACAGGTCCACAGGTGGCTACACCTTC. Residues: CASSGDRSTGGYTF. The whole variable domain, filled in from reference TRBV9 and TRBJ1-2, reads DSGVTQTPKHLITATGQRVTLRCSPRSGDLSVYWYQQSLDQGLQFLIQYYNGEERAKGNILERFSAQQFPDLHSELNLSSLELGDSALYFCASSGDRSTGGYTFGSGTRLTVV.

V usage is TRBV19 and J usage is TRBJ2-7; 10 nucleotides line up with TRBD2. Germline trimming cut 3 bases from V and 6 bases from J; bases unmatched to any gene: 8. This CDR3 contains 15 residues. Per the germline V gene, CDR1 is LNHDA and CDR2 is SQIVND (reference sequence). The CDR3 protein is CASSIGLAEPSEQYF. CDR3 nucleotide sequence: TGTGCCAGTAGTATCGGACTAGCGGAGCCTAGCGAGCAGTACTTC.

The V gene is TRBV2, the J gene TRBJ2-7, with D possibly matching TRBD1 (6 bases). The germline gives CDR1 SNHLY, CDR2 FYNNEI. The CDR3 is made up of 14 amino acids. V lost 5 bases to trimming and J lost 4 bases, with 15 bases between them. CDR3 amino acids: CASSYAGEGYEQYF. In DNA form, the CDR3 reads TGTGCCAGCAGTTATGCAGGGGAAGGGTACGAGCAGTACTTC. Complete variable domain (other parts from reference TRBV2 and TRBJ2-7): EPEVTQTPSHQVTQMGQEVILRCVPISNHLYFYWYRQILGQKVEFLVSFYNNEISEKSEIFDDQFSVERPDGSNFTLKIRSTKLEDSAMYFCASSYAGEGYEQYFGPGTRLTVT.

CDR3 loop: CASREGPNSPLHF. The CDR3 coding sequence is TGCGCCAGCAGGGAGGGGCCTAATTCACCCCTCCACTTT. This chain connects TRBV10-2 to TRBJ1-6; TRBD1 might be the D (5 bases). The CDR3 covers 13 residues. Germline values: CDR1 WSHSY, CDR2 SAAADI. V shed 6 bases and J shed 6 bases, with 9 bases lying between them.

The genes are TRBV28 and TRBJ2-3; 7 bases align to TRBD2. V trimming: 4 bases; J trimming: 5 bases; junction bases outside the gene matches: 9. In germline, CDR1 is MDHEN, CDR2 SYDVKM. This CDR3 has 15 amino acids. CDR3 protein: CASSSRLASGDTQYF. In nucleotides, the CDR3 is TGTGCCAGCAGTTCCCGACTAGCCTCAGGAGATACGCAGTATTTT.

The chain recombines TRBV6-5 with TRBJ2-7; D uncertain. In germline, CDR1 is MNHEY, CDR2 SVGAGI. V was cut by 11 bases and J by 6 bases, with 23 bases left in between. The CDR3 runs 14 residues. CDR3 DNA sequence: TGTGCCCGCGAGAGGCAAGACCCCTCGTGCGAGCAGTACTTC. This encodes CARERQDPSCEQYF.

This clone was detected only once. The rearrangement uses TRBV5-8 and TRBJ2-7; the D gene is possibly TRBD1 (7 bases). Germline-derived CDR1 and CDR2 are SGHTS and YDEGEE. CDR3 length equals 16 residues. The germline V and J ends were trimmed by 4 bases and 3 bases, with 20 bases remaining between them. CDR3 protein: CASSRDRTGGGYEQYF. In DNA form, the CDR3 reads TGTGCCAGCAGCCGAGATCGGACAGGAGGGGGCTACGAGCAGTACTTC. Full variable domain (outside the CDR3, taken from reference TRBV5-8 and TRBJ2-7): EAGVTQSPTHLIKTRGQQATLRCSPISGHTSVYWYQQALGLGLQFLLWYDEGEERNRGNFPPRFSGRQFPNYSSELNVNALELEDSALYLCASSRDRTGGGYEQYFGPGTRLTVT.

The V gene is TRBV27, the J gene TRBJ1-1; D gene ambiguous. Germline loops: CDR1 MNHEY, CDR2 SMNVEV (reference sequence). V lost 5 bases and J lost 7, with 14 bases in between. This CDR3 is 13 amino acids long. CDR3 residues: CASSQYSDFEAFF. Here the CDR3 DNA reads TGTGCCAGCAGTCAATATTCGGACTTTGAAGCTTTCTTT.

The rearrangement uses TRBV7-2 and TRBJ2-7, with TRBD2 matching over 7 bases. The CDR3 is 15 amino acids. The ends lost 5 bases at V and 0 bases at J; junction bases unmatched: 7. Germline assignment: CDR1 SGHTA and CDR2 FQGNSA. CDR3 sequence: CASSPSGVSSYEQYF. The CDR3 DNA reads TGTGCCAGCAGCCCTAGCGGAGTTAGCTCCTACGAGCAGTACTTC.

The rearrangement links TRBV27 to TRBJ2-1; D remains unclear. Trimming removed 10 bases at V and 7 bases at J, with 8 bases between. The CDR3 is 10 residues long. From germline, CDR1 is MNHEY and CDR2 SMNVEV (reference sequence). The DNA for the CDR3 is TGTGCCAAGCAAACGAATGAGCAGTTCTTC. Protein sequence: CAKQTNEQFF.

The chain links TRBV19 to TRBJ1-5; 9 positions agree with TRBD1. Germline V gives CDR1 LNHDA, CDR2 SQIVND (reference sequence). The V gene end was trimmed by 2 bases and the J gene end by 0 bases; junction bases not matched to a gene: 8. The CDR3 runs to 18 residues. The CDR3 protein is CASSINRGRIYSNQPQHF. CDR3 in DNA: TGTGCCAGTAGTATAAACAGGGGGCGGATTTATAGCAATCAGCCCCAGCATTTT.

The V call is TRBV18, the J call TRBJ2-2; 9 nucleotides agree with TRBD1. CDR1 and CDR2 (germline): KGHSH, LQKENI. After removal of 1 base from V and 4 bases from J, the junction contained 10 bases not matched to a gene. The CDR3 totals 18 residues. The CDR3 loop is CASSPLGPTGGLTGELFF. As DNA, the CDR3 is TGTGCCAGCTCACCACTAGGACCTACAGGGGGCCTCACCGGGGAGCTGTTTTTT.

The chain couples TRBV10-3 to TRBJ2-1; 13 bases are a match to TRBD2. Trimming cost V 10 bases and J 2 bases; bases outside gene matches: 5. Germline V CDR1 and CDR2: ENHRY, SYGVKD. This CDR3 has 15 amino acids. This CDR3 is CATRTSGGTYNEQFF. CDR3 bases: TGTGCCACTCGGACTAGCGGGGGAACCTACAATGAGCAGTTCTTC.

The chain couples TRBV2 to TRBJ1-5; tentatively, D is TRBD1 (6 bases). V was trimmed by 5 bases and J by 2 bases, leaving 16 bases between them. Germline V CDR1 and CDR2: SNHLY, FYNNEI. The CDR3 has 16 residues. The CDR3 DNA reads TGTGCCAGCAGTACACAACAGGGTTCTGGCAATCAGCCCCAGCATTTT. It translates to CASSTQQGSGNQPQHF. Combining the CDR3 with reference TRBV2 and TRBJ1-5 gives the whole variable domain EPEVTQTPSHQVTQMGQEVILRCVPISNHLYFYWYRQILGQKVEFLVSFYNNEISEKSEIFDDQFSVERPDGSNFTLKIRSTKLEDSAMYFCASSTQQGSGNQPQHFGDGTRLSIL.

The rearrangement uses TRBV28 and TRBJ2-7; perhaps TRBD1 as D (6 bases). The ends were cut back, 2 bases at V and 1 base at J, with 21 bases in the middle. This CDR3 has 18 residues. The germline gives CDR1 MDHEN, CDR2 SYDVKM. The CDR3 region is CASSLNFDSGDVSYEQYF. In nucleotides, the CDR3 is TGTGCCAGCAGTTTAAACTTTGACTCAGGGGATGTGTCCTACGAGCAGTACTTC.

The V and J genes are TRBV7-8 and TRBJ2-7, with 7 nucleotides matching TRBD1. The V gene's germline CDR1 is SGHVS and CDR2 FQNEAQ. The CDR3 loop spans 16 amino acids. The J segment lost 0 bases and the V segment lost 3 bases, leaving 8 bases of the junction unmatched. The CDR3, as DNA: TGTGCCAGCAGCTTGAGACAGGGATCAGCCTCCTACGAGCAGTACTTC. Translating gives CASSLRQGSASYEQYF.

A single count supports this clone. The chain couples TRBV28 to TRBJ1-2, with D unclear. The CDR3 totals 14 residues. The V gene's germline CDR1 is MDHEN and CDR2 SYDVKM. Deletions cut 1 base from V and 1 base from J, with 7 bases between. DNA for the CDR3: TGTGCCAGCAGTTTATTCTCTAATAACTATGGCTACACCTTC. It is translated as CASSLFSNNYGYTF.

The sample holds a few counts of this clone. The CDR3 here is CASSSPPGSGNTIYF. For the CDR3, the DNA is TGTGCCAGCAGTTCTCCTCCAGGATCTGGAAACACCATATATTTT. The chain has TRBV28 and TRBJ1-3; no clear D. The germline CDR1 and CDR2 sequences are MDHEN and SYDVKM. Trimming pared 4 bases from V and 1 base from J, leaving 11 bases between. The CDR3 covers 15 residues.

The chain recombines TRBV6-2 or TRBV6-3 with TRBJ2-1; 9 nucleotides align to TRBD2. The V and J ends lost 2 bases and 6 bases, in that order; junction bases with no gene match: 2. This CDR3 spans 14 amino acids. Germline CDR1 reads MNHEY; CDR2 reads SVGEGT. The CDR3 DNA sequence: TGTGCCAGCAGTTACCTAGCGGGGATCAATGAGCAGTTCTTC. It codes for CASSYLAGINEQFF.

V is TRBV18 and J is TRBJ1-1; 7 bases fit TRBD1. V lost 2 bases and J lost 11; bases outside the gene matches: 5. Germline V gene sequence: CDR1 KGHSH, CDR2 LQKENI. The CDR3 consists of 12 residues. In nucleotides, the CDR3 is TGTGCCAGCTCACCAAAGGGGGCGTCGGCTTTCTTT. This codes for CASSPKGASAFF.